The rows below give T cell receptor beta chains drawn from one sample of a study of CD8+ T cells in alopecia areata. Sequenced by immunoSEQ multiplex PCR; TCRdb stores in-frame clones only, minus some. The table shows about 92,000 clones, with about 40% occurring only once. The sample here was CD8+ T cells sorted from blood, taken at week 24, from a patient treated with tofacitinib. Receptors originate from a human donor with alopecia areata. Both conserved end residues are part of each CDR3. The order of the fields is V gene, clone size, J gene, D gene, CDR3 protein, CDR3 DNA. A D gene is named only where the DNA matches it firmly. The size entry is marked missing in some rows and otherwise reads once, few, many or a size class.

v_call: TRBV27
clone_size: .
j_call: TRBJ1-5
d_call: .
cdr3_aa: CASGRGQPQHF
cdr3_nt: TGTGCCAGCGGGCGGGGGCAGCCCCAGCATTTT

v_call: TRBV7-2
clone_size: .
j_call: TRBJ2-7
d_call: .
cdr3_aa: CASSFISSSYEQYF
cdr3_nt: TGTGCCAGCAGCTTCATATCTAGCTCCTACGAGCAGTACTTC

v_call: TRBV29-1
clone_size: .
j_call: TRBJ1-4
d_call: TRBD1
cdr3_aa: CSVGEGAATNEKLFF
cdr3_nt: TGCAGCGTTGGCGAGGGGGCCGCAACTAATGAAAAACTGTTTTTT

v_call: TRBV9
clone_size: .
j_call: TRBJ1-1
d_call: .
cdr3_aa: CASSAGGTEAFF
cdr3_nt: TGTGCCAGCAGCGCGGGGGGAACTGAAGCTTTCTTT

v_call: TRBV7-9
clone_size: few
j_call: TRBJ1-2
d_call: .
cdr3_aa: CASSLVAGANYGYTF
cdr3_nt: TGTGCCAGCAGCTTAGTAGCAGGGGCGAACTATGGCTACACCTTC

v_call: TRBV4-3
clone_size: .
j_call: TRBJ2-1
d_call: TRBD2
cdr3_aa: CASSQDFLAGVYNEQFF
cdr3_nt: TGCGCCAGCAGCCAAGATTTCCTAGCGGGAGTTTACAATGAGCAGTTCTTC

v_call: TRBV5-1
clone_size: few
j_call: TRBJ2-7
d_call: .
cdr3_aa: CASSRYPRGREYNEQYF
cdr3_nt: TGCGCCAGCAGCCGCTACCCGCGGGGCAGGGAGTATAACGAGCAGTACTTC

v_call: TRBV6-5
clone_size: few
j_call: TRBJ2-7
d_call: .
cdr3_aa: CASSLGLLDEQYF
cdr3_nt: TGTGCCAGCAGTCTGGGGCTACTTGACGAGCAGTACTTC

v_call: TRBV7-6
clone_size: .
j_call: TRBJ2-1
d_call: .
cdr3_aa: CASSLVTGNEQFF
cdr3_nt: TGTGCCAGCAGCTTAGTGACTGGAAATGAGCAGTTCTTC

v_call: TRBV7-9
clone_size: .
j_call: TRBJ2-5
d_call: .
cdr3_aa: CASSQDSYQETQYF
cdr3_nt: TGTGCCAGCAGCCAGGACAGCTACCAAGAGACCCAGTACTTC

v_call: TRBV18
clone_size: .
j_call: TRBJ2-1
d_call: TRBD2
cdr3_aa: CASSRLAGDRDEQFF
cdr3_nt: TGTGCCAGCTCACGACTAGCGGGAGATAGAGATGAGCAGTTCTTC

v_call: TRBV13
clone_size: .
j_call: TRBJ2-3
d_call: TRBD2
cdr3_aa: CASSRRASGDTQYF
cdr3_nt: TGTGCCAGCAGCAGAAGGGCTAGCGGAGATACGCAGTATTTT

v_call: TRBV9
clone_size: .
j_call: TRBJ2-7
d_call: TRBD1
cdr3_aa: CASSGNRDRGIYEQYF
cdr3_nt: TGTGCCAGCAGCGGAAACCGGGACAGGGGTATCTACGAGCAGTACTTC

v_call: TRBV6-5
clone_size: few
j_call: TRBJ2-7
d_call: TRBD2
cdr3_aa: CASSSKIAGGEQYF
cdr3_nt: TGTGCCAGCAGCTCAAAAATAGCGGGAGGCGAGCAGTACTTC

v_call: TRBV27
clone_size: .
j_call: TRBJ1-1
d_call: TRBD1
cdr3_aa: CASSLSSRGYEAFF
cdr3_nt: TGTGCCAGCAGTTTATCCAGCAGGGGGTATGAAGCTTTCTTT

v_call: TRBV5-1
clone_size: few
j_call: TRBJ2-7
d_call: .
cdr3_aa: CASSSRATVSYEQYF
cdr3_nt: TGCGCCAGCAGCTCGAGGGCAACGGTCTCCTACGAGCAGTACTTC

v_call: TRBV27
clone_size: .
j_call: TRBJ2-7
d_call: .
cdr3_aa: CASSLYTGSSYEQYF
cdr3_nt: TGTGCCAGCAGTTTATATACAGGAAGTTCCTACGAGCAGTACTTC

v_call: TRBV9
clone_size: few
j_call: TRBJ1-2
d_call: TRBD1
cdr3_aa: CASSEGQGDYGYTF
cdr3_nt: TGTGCCAGCAGCGAGGGACAGGGGGACTATGGCTACACCTTC

v_call: TRBV7-8
clone_size: .
j_call: TRBJ1-5
d_call: .
cdr3_aa: CASSLGDFSNQPQHF
cdr3_nt: TGTGCCAGCAGCTTGGGGGACTTTAGCAATCAGCCCCAGCATTTT

v_call: TRBV27
clone_size: .
j_call: TRBJ2-7
d_call: TRBD2
cdr3_aa: CASSPTISGVNSYEQYF
cdr3_nt: TGTGCCAGCAGTCCCACCATTAGCGGGGTAAATTCCTACGAGCAGTACTTC

v_call: TRBV7-9
clone_size: .
j_call: TRBJ2-1
d_call: .
cdr3_aa: CASSWGVEQFF
cdr3_nt: TGTGCCAGCAGCTGGGGGGTTGAGCAGTTCTTC

v_call: TRBV29-1
clone_size: few
j_call: TRBJ2-1
d_call: .
cdr3_aa: CSVATRDGPGQFF
cdr3_nt: TGCAGCGTTGCCACCCGCGACGGTCCTGGGCAGTTCTTC

v_call: TRBV29-1
clone_size: few
j_call: TRBJ2-1
d_call: .
cdr3_aa: CSLLGQGFDSGRANEQFF
cdr3_nt: TGCAGCCTACTGGGACAGGGGTTTGATAGCGGGAGGGCCAATGAGCAGTTCTTC

v_call: TRBV30
clone_size: .
j_call: TRBJ2-1
d_call: TRBD2
cdr3_aa: CAWSVLPILVSGSTGSYNEQFF
cdr3_nt: TGTGCCTGGAGTGTACTCCCAATTTTGGTTAGCGGGAGTACAGGATCCTACAATGAGCAGTTCTTC

v_call: TRBV15
clone_size: .
j_call: TRBJ2-5
d_call: .
cdr3_aa: CATSRGLEKTQYF
cdr3_nt: TGTGCCACCAGCAGAGGACTAGAAAAGACCCAGTACTTC

v_call: TRBV4-1
clone_size: .
j_call: TRBJ2-7
d_call: .
cdr3_aa: CASSQEVGGSYEQYF
cdr3_nt: TGCGCCAGCAGCCAGGAGGTCGGGGGATCCTACGAGCAGTACTTC

v_call: TRBV19
clone_size: .
j_call: TRBJ2-7
d_call: TRBD1
cdr3_aa: CASSGGTGPYEQYF
cdr3_nt: TGTGCCAGTAGTGGGGGGACAGGACCATACGAGCAGTACTTC

v_call: TRBV15
clone_size: few
j_call: TRBJ1-3
d_call: .
cdr3_aa: CATSLTPGGSGNTIYF
cdr3_nt: TGTGCCACCAGCCTTACCCCGGGGGGCTCTGGAAACACCATATATTTT

v_call: TRBV6-5
clone_size: .
j_call: TRBJ2-5
d_call: .
cdr3_aa: CASSYGQGLWETQYF
cdr3_nt: TGTGCCAGCAGTTACGGCCAGGGTCTGTGGGAGACCCAGTACTTC

v_call: TRBV6-1
clone_size: .
j_call: TRBJ1-5
d_call: .
cdr3_aa: CASSELAGGEPQHF
cdr3_nt: TGTGCCAGCAGTGAATTGGCGGGCGGTGAGCCCCAGCATTTT

v_call: TRBV4-2
clone_size: few
j_call: TRBJ2-7
d_call: TRBD1
cdr3_aa: CASSQGTGGSYEQYF
cdr3_nt: TGTGCCAGCAGCCAAGGGACAGGGGGATCCTACGAGCAGTACTTC

v_call: TRBV29-1
clone_size: .
j_call: TRBJ2-5
d_call: .
cdr3_aa: CSVGVGLVETQYF
cdr3_nt: TGCAGCGTTGGGGTGGGGCTGGTGGAGACCCAGTACTTC

v_call: TRBV5-6
clone_size: .
j_call: TRBJ2-7
d_call: .
cdr3_aa: CASGAGWAGASYEQYF
cdr3_nt: TGTGCCAGCGGTGCGGGGTGGGCAGGGGCTTCCTACGAGCAGTACTTC

v_call: TRBV7-3
clone_size: .
j_call: TRBJ2-1
d_call: TRBD2
cdr3_aa: CASSPTGTSGSEQFF
cdr3_nt: TGTGCCAGCAGCCCGACCGGGACTAGCGGGAGTGAGCAGTTCTTC

v_call: TRBV13
clone_size: .
j_call: TRBJ2-7
d_call: TRBD2
cdr3_aa: CASSSRLATYEQYF
cdr3_nt: TGTGCCAGCAGCTCCCGACTAGCGACCTACGAGCAGTACTTC

v_call: TRBV7-9
clone_size: .
j_call: TRBJ2-7
d_call: .
cdr3_aa: CASSLLAYEQYF
cdr3_nt: TGTGCCAGCAGCTTACTGGCATACGAGCAGTACTTC

v_call: TRBV7-9
clone_size: few
j_call: TRBJ2-3
d_call: .
cdr3_aa: CASSPYYPQDTQYF
cdr3_nt: TGTGCCAGCAGCCCCTACTATCCCCAAGATACGCAGTATTTT

v_call: TRBV7-2
clone_size: few
j_call: TRBJ2-2
d_call: .
cdr3_aa: CASSLGPRELFF
cdr3_nt: TGTGCCAGCAGCTTAGGTCCCCGGGAGCTGTTTTTT

v_call: TRBV27
clone_size: .
j_call: TRBJ2-7
d_call: .
cdr3_aa: CASSFRNSVYEQYF
cdr3_nt: TGTGCCAGCAGTTTTAGGAACAGCGTCTACGAGCAGTACTTC

v_call: TRBV28
clone_size: .
j_call: TRBJ2-3
d_call: .
cdr3_aa: CASGTQSTDTQYF
cdr3_nt: TGTGCCAGCGGGACTCAGAGCACAGATACGCAGTATTTT

v_call: TRBV5-1
clone_size: .
j_call: TRBJ2-7
d_call: .
cdr3_aa: CASSFGGEQYF
cdr3_nt: TGCGCCAGCAGCTTTGGGGGAGAGCAGTACTTC

v_call: TRBV5-1
clone_size: .
j_call: TRBJ2-1
d_call: .
cdr3_aa: CASSLAGLLNEQFF
cdr3_nt: TGCGCCAGCAGCTTGGCGGGACTCCTTAATGAGCAGTTCTTC

v_call: TRBV7-2
clone_size: medium-sized
j_call: TRBJ2-7
d_call: TRBD2
cdr3_aa: CASSLTSGNYEQYF
cdr3_nt: TGTGCCAGCAGCTTGACTAGCGGGAACTACGAGCAGTACTTC

v_call: TRBV6-1
clone_size: .
j_call: TRBJ2-3
d_call: .
cdr3_aa: CASSEWPTDTQYF
cdr3_nt: TGTGCCAGCAGTGAATGGCCCACAGATACGCAGTATTTT

v_call: TRBV4-1
clone_size: .
j_call: TRBJ2-7
d_call: TRBD1
cdr3_aa: CASSQNRGPYEQYF
cdr3_nt: TGCGCCAGCAGCCAAAACAGGGGGCCCTACGAGCAGTACTTC

v_call: TRBV9
clone_size: .
j_call: TRBJ2-1
d_call: .
cdr3_aa: CASSAPSNEQFF
cdr3_nt: TGTGCCAGCAGCGCTCCCTCAAATGAGCAGTTCTTC

v_call: TRBV6-1
clone_size: .
j_call: TRBJ2-7
d_call: .
cdr3_aa: CASSLTGIEQYF
cdr3_nt: TGTGCCAGCAGCTTGACAGGAATCGAGCAGTACTTC

v_call: TRBV2
clone_size: few
j_call: TRBJ1-2
d_call: .
cdr3_aa: CASRENYGYTF
cdr3_nt: TGTGCCAGCAGGGAAAACTATGGCTACACCTTC

v_call: TRBV7-9
clone_size: .
j_call: TRBJ2-7
d_call: TRBD2
cdr3_aa: CASSTASGRSYEQYF
cdr3_nt: TGTGCCAGCAGCACAGCTAGCGGGAGATCCTACGAGCAGTACTTC

v_call: TRBV4-1
clone_size: once
j_call: TRBJ2-7
d_call: .
cdr3_aa: CASSLAAGYEQYF
cdr3_nt: TGCGCCAGCAGCCTGGCCGCGGGGTACGAGCAGTACTTC

v_call: TRBV29-1
clone_size: .
j_call: TRBJ2-7
d_call: TRBD2
cdr3_aa: CSVVLAGPYEQYF
cdr3_nt: TGCAGCGTTGTACTAGCGGGACCCTACGAGCAGTACTTC

v_call: TRBV28
clone_size: .
j_call: TRBJ2-1
d_call: .
cdr3_aa: CASSLDGSYNEQFF
cdr3_nt: TGTGCCAGCAGTTTGGACGGCTCCTACAATGAGCAGTTCTTC

v_call: TRBV29-1
clone_size: few
j_call: TRBJ1-1
d_call: .
cdr3_aa: CSVNPGVPTLMNTEAFF
cdr3_nt: TGCAGCGTTAATCCGGGGGTGCCGACCTTGATGAACACTGAAGCTTTCTTT

v_call: TRBV4-1
clone_size: .
j_call: TRBJ2-5
d_call: TRBD2
cdr3_aa: CASSQDGGGRETQYF
cdr3_nt: TGCGCCAGCAGCCAAGATGGCGGGGGGCGAGAGACCCAGTACTTC

v_call: TRBV7-8
clone_size: once
j_call: TRBJ2-1
d_call: TRBD2
cdr3_aa: CASSLFRTSGIGNEQFF
cdr3_nt: TGTGCCAGCAGCTTATTTAGGACTAGCGGGATTGGGAATGAGCAGTTCTTC

v_call: TRBV5-4
clone_size: medium-sized
j_call: TRBJ2-1
d_call: .
cdr3_aa: CASAATDSYNEQFF
cdr3_nt: TGTGCCAGCGCTGCGACGGACTCCTACAATGAGCAGTTCTTC

v_call: TRBV19
clone_size: few
j_call: TRBJ2-1
d_call: TRBD2
cdr3_aa: CASSSLAGVYNEQFF
cdr3_nt: TGTGCCAGTAGTTCCCTAGCGGGAGTTTACAATGAGCAGTTCTTC

v_call: TRBV27
clone_size: .
j_call: TRBJ2-2
d_call: .
cdr3_aa: CASSLRGMRTGELFF
cdr3_nt: TGTGCCAGCAGTTTACGAGGGATGCGAACCGGGGAGCTGTTTTTT

v_call: TRBV14
clone_size: .
j_call: TRBJ2-3
d_call: .
cdr3_aa: CASSQVAASTDTQYF
cdr3_nt: TGTGCCAGCAGCCAAGTCGCGGCTAGCACAGATACGCAGTATTTT

v_call: TRBV7-3
clone_size: .
j_call: TRBJ2-5
d_call: TRBD1
cdr3_aa: CASSLDREETQYF
cdr3_nt: TGTGCCAGCAGCTTGGACAGGGAAGAGACCCAGTACTTC